This TCR beta chain was retrieved from a study of cytomegalovirus exposure and HLA in healthy donors. A multiplex PCR was run with 60 Vbeta primers and 13 Jbeta primers. Method: immunoSEQ multiplex PCR; TCRdb's copy keeps in-frame clones and lacks some. The sample records 150,000 or so clones, over 70% being singletons. Germline values: CDR1 SGHNT, CDR2 YENEEA. This CDR3 is built from 16 residues. J lost 6 bases, V lost 5 bases, and 11 bases had no gene match. Material for sequencing was PBMCs. This receptor was identified in a woman aged 45-65 years in good health and CMV-seropositive. This chain links TRBV11-3 with TRBJ2-2; 8 bases agree with TRBD1. The CDR3 nucleotides are TGTGCCAGCAGCCGTAGACAGGGGAGTAATCCCGGGGAGCTGTTTTTT. Its translation: CASSRRQGSNPGELFF.